The 24 T cell receptor beta chains in this list originate from one sample, sequenced in a study of cytomegalovirus exposure and HLA in healthy donors. A multiplex PCR was run with 60 Vbeta primers and 13 Jbeta primers. Method: immunoSEQ multiplex PCR; TCRdb's copy keeps in-frame clones and lacks some. The table shows 150,000 to 200,000 clones, with 75% occurring only once. The sequenced material came from PBMCs. Receptor source: a woman aged 45-65 years in good health and CMV-seropositive.

This clone was seen only a few times. Here the CDR3 DNA reads TGCAGTGCTTCGACAGGGCGAAAGCTGTTTTTT. This codes for CSASTGRKLFF. The chain uses TRBV20-1 and TRBJ2-2, with 7 bases aligning to TRBD1. Germline trimming cut 5 bases from V and 12 bases from J; bases unmatched to any gene: 6. The CDR3 is 11 amino acids. Germline assignment: CDR1 DFQATT and CDR2 SNEGSKA (reference sequence).

This chain connects TRBV5-5 to TRBJ2-7; TRBD2 might be the D (5 bases). Deletions cut 0 bases from V and 2 bases from J, with 9 bases between. This CDR3 spans 14 amino acids. The V gene's germline CDR1 is SGHKS and CDR2 YYEKEE (reference sequence). The CDR3 DNA follows: TGTGCCAGCAGCTTGGAGGAGAGGGCCTACGAGCAGTACTTC. Amino acids: CASSLEERAYEQYF.

This clone was found once. The CDR3 sequence: CASSEGTGGVYGYTF. For the CDR3, the DNA is TGTGCCAGCAGTGAAGGTACAGGGGGCGTCTATGGCTACACCTTC. This chain connects TRBV6-1 to TRBJ1-2, with 9 nucleotides matching TRBD1. CDR3 length equals 15 residues. Germline values: CDR1 MNHNS, CDR2 SASEGT. After removal of 1 base from V and 4 bases from J, the junction contained 4 bases not matched to a gene.

This chain links TRBV10-2 with TRBJ1-1, with a weak D call TRBD1 (5 bases). CDR3 length: 13 amino acids. Between the trimmed V and J ends, which lost 8 bases and 1 base, there was a span of 11 bases. The germline V gene encodes CDR1 WSHSY and CDR2 SAAADI. CDR3 sequence reads: CASRTGGNTEAFF. The CDR3 nucleotides read TGCGCCAGCCGGACGGGGGGGAACACTGAAGCTTTCTTT.

The chain recombines TRBV2 with TRBJ1-1, with a tentative D call TRBD1 (5 bases). Per germline, CDR1 SNHLY and CDR2 FYNNEI. The CDR3 runs to 14 residues. V was shortened by 6 bases and J by 3 bases, with 14 bases between the two germline ends. The CDR3 DNA is TGTGCCAGCAGGTGGAGGGACTCCTACACTGAAGCTTTCTTT. Protein: CASRWRDSYTEAFF.

The genes are TRBV28 and TRBJ2-7; D is perhaps TRBD2 (5 bases). The CDR3 is 15 amino acids. The V and J ends lost 4 bases and 2 bases respectively, with 15 bases between them. Per germline, CDR1 MDHEN and CDR2 SYDVKM. The CDR3 bases are TGTGCCAGCAGTTCTAGACGGGAAATGGCCTACGAGCAGTACTTC. It is translated as CASSSRREMAYEQYF. Full variable domain (outside the CDR3, taken from reference TRBV28 and TRBJ2-7): DVKVTQSSRYLVKRTGEKVFLECVQDMDHENMFWYRQDPGLGLRLIYFSYDVKMKEKGDIPEGYSVSREKKERFSLILESASTNQTSMYLCASSSRREMAYEQYFGPGTRLTVT.

The V gene is TRBV5-6, the J gene TRBJ1-5; the match to TRBD1 covers 12 bases. Germline trimming cut 4 bases from V and 0 bases from J; bases unmatched to any gene: 5. Germline CDR1 SGHDT, CDR2 YYEEEE. This CDR3 is built from 17 residues. CDR3 nucleotides: TGTGCCAGCAGCCGGGGACAGGGGGCGAATAGCAATCAGCCCCAGCATTTT. Protein: CASSRGQGANSNQPQHF. Full variable domain (remainder filled in from reference TRBV5-6 and TRBJ1-5): DAGVTQSPTHLIKTRGQQVTLRCSPKSGHDTVSWYQQALGQGPQFIFQYYEEEERQRGNFPDRFSGHQFPNYSSELNVNALLLGDSALYLCASSRGQGANSNQPQHFGDGTRLSIL.

The rearrangement uses TRBV5-1 and TRBJ1-6; D uncertain. Germline V gene lookup returns CDR1 SGHRS and CDR2 YFSETQ. The length of the CDR3 is 13 residues. The V and J ends lost 0 bases and 8 bases respectively, with 6 bases between them. CDR3 region: CASSLAPDSPLHF. CDR3 DNA sequence: TGCGCCAGCAGCTTGGCCCCGGATTCACCCCTCCACTTT.

This clone was found many times. The chain joins TRBV6-5 to TRBJ1-1; 9 bases map to TRBD1. CDR3 length equals 14 residues. Germline CDR1 is MNHEY and CDR2 is SVGAGI. Losses at the gene ends were 5 bases for V and 5 bases for J; bases not matched to a gene: 6. The CDR3 DNA reads TGTGCCAGCAGTCTCACAGGGGGCGGAACTGAAGCTTTCTTT. Translating gives CASSLTGGGTEAFF.

The chain carries TRBV25-1 and TRBJ1-6; possible D gene TRBD1, 5 bases. V was shortened by 4 bases and J by 4 bases, with 14 bases between the two germline ends. Germline lookup yields CDR1 MGHDK and CDR2 SYGVNS. The CDR3 spans 16 residues. The chain's CDR3 is CASSVSRDGYNSPLHF. The CDR3, as DNA: TGTGCCAGCAGTGTATCCAGGGATGGGTATAATTCACCCCTCCACTTT.

This clone turned up a few times. The V call is TRBV10-3, the J call TRBJ1-6; 10 bases line up with TRBD1. Germline V gene sequence: CDR1 ENHRY, CDR2 SYGVKD. The V and J ends lost 6 bases and 8 bases, in that order; junction bases with no gene match: 10. The length of the CDR3 is 16 residues. In DNA form, the CDR3 reads TGTGCCATCAGCCGACTGGGACAGGGGACAGATTCACCCCTCCACTTT. Translated: CAISRLGQGTDSPLHF.

Concerning this clone itself: One junction end does not reproduce the germline sequence, and a read error may be involved. This chain joins TRBV5-1 and TRBJ2-5, with D possibly TRBD1 on 5 matching bases. The CDR3 has 14 amino acids. Germline CDR1 SGHRS, CDR2 YFSETQ. DNA for the CDR3: TGCGCCAGCACCTTGGCCAGGGACCAAGAGACCCAGTACTTC. As protein: CASTLARDQETQYF.

The CDR3 DNA sequence: TGTGCCAGCTCCTCGGGAGGGACTAACTATGGCTACACCTTC. Amino acid sequence: CASSSGGTNYGYTF. This sequence joins TRBV6-5 and TRBJ1-2; no reliable D call. Germline-derived CDR1 and CDR2 are MNHEY and SVGAGI. V was trimmed by 8 bases and J by 0 bases, leaving 13 bases between them. This CDR3 is 14 amino acids long.

This clone has more than one count but fewer than ten. The rearrangement joins TRBV5-1 to TRBJ1-2, with TRBD1 matching over 9 bases. V lost 0 bases to trimming and J lost 5 bases; unmatched junction nucleotides: 5. CDR1 is SGHRS, CDR2 YFSETQ, per germline. CDR3 length equals 15 residues. CDR3 amino acids: CASSLGTGALYGYTF. In DNA form, the CDR3 reads TGCGCCAGCAGCTTGGGGACAGGGGCTCTTTATGGCTACACCTTC.

The chain is built from TRBV6-6 and TRBJ1-3; D is ambiguous. Per the germline V gene, CDR1 is MNHNY and CDR2 is SVGAGI (reference sequence). The germline V and J ends were trimmed by 7 bases and 4 bases, with 14 bases remaining between them. The length of the CDR3 is 14 residues. CDR3: CASTPSSSGNTIYF. CDR3 DNA sequence: TGTGCCAGCACCCCTTCGTCCTCGGGAAACACCATATATTTT.

This chain links TRBV7-9 with TRBJ1-1; 7 bases match TRBD1. Germline V lookup: CDR1 SEHNR, CDR2 FQNEAQ (reference sequence). This CDR3 is built from 15 residues. Losses at the gene ends were 8 bases for V and 4 bases for J; bases not matched to a gene: 13. The CDR3 reads CASGQGTVTVTEAFF. The CDR3 coding sequence is TGTGCCAGCGGCCAGGGGACAGTCACGGTCACTGAAGCTTTCTTT.

This clone was found once. The chain joins TRBV6-5 to TRBJ2-3; 7 nucleotides line up with TRBD1. This CDR3 contains 16 residues. The V gene end was trimmed by 0 bases and the J gene end by 0 bases; junction bases not matched to a gene: 3. CDR1 and CDR2 from the germline V gene are MNHEY and SVGAGI. This chain's CDR3 is CASSYSMDRSTDTQYF. In DNA, the CDR3 is TGTGCCAGCAGTTACTCGATGGACAGGAGCACAGATACGCAGTATTTT.

This chain uses TRBV5-1 with TRBJ2-1; 8 positions match TRBD2. The germline V gene has CDR1 SGHRS and CDR2 YFSETQ. This CDR3 contains 16 residues. V trimming: 6 bases; J trimming: 0 bases; junction bases outside the gene matches: 8. The chain's CDR3 is CASNSGGGSSYNEQFF. In DNA form, the CDR3 reads TGCGCCAGCAACTCGGGGGGGGGAAGCTCCTACAATGAGCAGTTCTTC.

The rearrangement joins TRBV9 to TRBJ2-2; D unresolved. Germline V gene lookup returns CDR1 SGDLS and CDR2 YYNGEE. Trimming took 0 bases from V and 6 from J, leaving 6 bases between them. The CDR3 runs 13 residues. In DNA form, the CDR3 reads TGTGCCAGCAGCGTAGGCGGTCCCGGGGAGCTGTTTTTT. Its protein product is CASSVGGPGELFF.

Worth noting for this clone: At the DNA level, this CDR3 is encoded by other sequences in the same sample as well. The genes are TRBV18 and TRBJ2-7; D is unresolved. V shed 0 bases and J shed 0 bases, with 6 bases lying between them. Germline V lookup: CDR1 KGHSH, CDR2 LQKENI. This CDR3 region has 14 residues. The CDR3 sequence: CASSPPGSSYEQYF. The CDR3, as DNA: TGTGCCAGCTCACCACCTGGCAGCTCCTACGAGCAGTACTTC. Using reference TRBV18 and TRBJ2-7 for the parts outside the CDR3, the full variable domain is NAGVMQNPRHLVRRRGQEARLRCSPMKGHSHVYWYRQLPEEGLKFMVYLQKENIIDESGMPKERFSAEFPKEGPSILRIQQVVRGDSAAYFCASSPPGSSYEQYFGPGTRLTVT.

The chain uses TRBV5-1 and TRBJ2-7, with TRBD1 matching over 8 bases. There are 15 residues in the CDR3. In germline, CDR1 is SGHRS, CDR2 YFSETQ. V was clipped by 2 bases and J by 1 base; unmatched bases: 5. The CDR3 bases are TGCGCCAGCAGCTTCCGGACAGGGAGTTCCTACGAGCAGTACTTC. It codes for CASSFRTGSSYEQYF. Variable domain in full (rest from reference TRBV5-1 and TRBJ2-7): KAGVTQTPRYLIKTRGQQVTLSCSPISGHRSVSWYQQTPGQGLQFLFEYFSETQRNKGNFPGRFSGRQFSNSRSEMNVSTLELGDSALYLCASSFRTGSSYEQYFGPGTRLTVT.

The chain links TRBV15 to TRBJ1-3; 8 bases line up with TRBD1. V was clipped by 5 bases and J by 4 bases; unmatched bases: 4. Germline V CDR1 and CDR2: LNHNV, YYDKDF (reference sequence). The CDR3 covers 14 residues. The CDR3 loop is CATSRAGGGNTIYF. The CDR3, as DNA: TGTGCCACCAGCCGCGCAGGGGGCGGAAACACCATATATTTT.

V usage is TRBV4-2 and J usage is TRBJ2-4; 11 positions agree with TRBD2. The CDR3 consists of 16 residues. The junction had 9 bases not matched to a gene; V was cut back by 3 bases and J by 8 bases. In germline, CDR1 is LGHNA, CDR2 YNFKEQ. CDR3 in DNA: TGTGCCAGCAGCCAGATAGCGGGGGGGCCGATAGACATTCAGTACTTC. Amino acids: CASSQIAGGPIDIQYF.

The J gene is TRBJ1-6, the V gene TRBV7-3; D ambiguous. The V and J ends lost 2 bases and 8 bases respectively, with 7 bases between them. Looked up from germline, CDR1 is SGHTA and CDR2 is FQGTGA. The CDR3 is 13 amino acids. CDR3 DNA sequence: TGTGCCAGCAGCTTACAGCAGGATTCACCCCTCCACTTT. It translates to CASSLQQDSPLHF.